Following are 16 T cell receptor beta chains from one sample sequenced in a study of blood T cells in healthy people across ages. Primed by a sample-barcoded 5' primer and a J-beta primer mix, a second PCR proceeded for roughly 6 to 12 cycles. TCRdb re-called the 5' RACE reads through MiXCR, storing one row per CDR3 protein. The table has about 650,000 distinct CDR3 sequences, over 40% seen once. Sample: blood. These receptor sequences come from a woman over 75 in good health.

This clonotype was detected ten times or more. The V call is TRBV11-1, the J call TRBJ2-1; D perhaps matches TRBD2 (5 bases). V was pared by 1 base and J by 2 bases, with 12 bases between. Germline lookup yields CDR1 SGHAT and CDR2 FQDESV (reference sequence). The CDR3 is 16 amino acids. For the CDR3, the DNA is TGTGCCAGCAGCTTAGTGCCGCGGACTCCCTACAATGAGCAGTTCTTC. Translation gives CASSLVPRTPYNEQFF.

The chain employs TRBV21-1 and TRBJ2-1; the table's D gene call, TRBD1, was not cross checked with the DNA. TRBV21-1 is termed a pseudogene. The CDR3 sequence is 16 residues long. The CDR3: CASSKEGRQAYDEQFF. Written as DNA, the CDR3 is TGTGCCAGCAGCAAAGAGGGGAGACAAGCTTACGATGAGCAGTTCTTC.

Ten or more counts support this clonotype. This chain connects TRBV9 to TRBJ2-1; maybe TRBD2 (5 bases). From germline, CDR1 is SGDLS and CDR2 YYNGEE. The CDR3 totals 16 residues. Trimming shortened V by 0 bases and J by 4 bases, and 14 bases separated the two germline ends. Written as DNA, the CDR3 is TGTGCCAGCAGCGTAGTCGGCGGGCCGGGGTACAATGAGCAGTTCTTC. Translating it yields CASSVVGGPGYNEQFF. The full variable domain, completed using reference TRBV9 and TRBJ2-1, is DSGVTQTPKHLITATGQRVTLRCSPRSGDLSVYWYQQSLDQGLQFLIQYYNGEERAKGNILERFSAQQFPDLHSELNLSSLELGDSALYFCASSVVGGPGYNEQFFGPGTRLTVL.

This clonotype came up many times. The chain couples TRBV11-2 to TRBJ2-1, with D possibly matching TRBD1 (6 bases). Trimming removed 1 base from V and 4 bases from J, with 11 bases in between. The CDR3 sequence is 15 residues long. Germline-derived CDR1 and CDR2 are SGHAT and FQNNGV. The CDR3 reads CASSLAGTKYNEQFF. Here the CDR3 DNA reads TGTGCCAGCAGCTTAGCCGGGACAAAATACAATGAGCAGTTCTTC.

This clonotype was observed a few times. V gene TRBV28 combines with J gene TRBJ2-4; D is perhaps TRBD1 or TRBD2 (5 bases each). CDR3 length: 12 residues. In germline, CDR1 is MDHEN, CDR2 SYDVKM. V was clipped by 7 bases and J by 5 bases, with 9 bases between them. The CDR3 DNA reads as TGTGCCAGCACGGGGACCCAAAACATTCAGTACTTC. Protein sequence: CASTGTQNIQYF.

This clonotype was observed at least ten times. This chain connects TRBV3-1 to TRBJ2-4; D is ambiguous. V was shortened by 1 base and J by 1 base, with 5 bases between the two germline ends. CDR1 LGHDT and CDR2 YNNKEL come from the germline V gene (reference sequence). CDR3 size: 14 residues. The CDR3 DNA sequence: TGTGCCAGCAGCCAAGGGGGTGCCAAAAACATTCAGTACTTC. The encoded protein is CASSQGGAKNIQYF.

The chain carries TRBV20-1 and TRBJ2-5; 9 bases agree with TRBD2. After removal of 3 bases from V and 5 bases from J, the junction contained 10 bases not matched to a gene. This CDR3 spans 15 amino acids. Germline CDR1 DFQATT, CDR2 SNEGSKA (reference sequence). The CDR3 DNA sequence: TGCAGTGCTAGTGAGGCCGGGACTAGCAAGGAGACCCAGTACTTC. Translated, it gives CSASEAGTSKETQYF.

The genes are TRBV3-1 and TRBJ2-1; TRBD2 matches 8 bases. Germline CDR1 and CDR2: LGHDT and YNNKEL (reference sequence). V lost 0 bases, J lost 12 bases, and 1 base stayed unmatched. The CDR3 is made up of 12 amino acids. The CDR3 here is CASSQDRGGQFF. The CDR3 DNA sequence: TGTGCCAGCAGCCAAGACCGGGGGGGGCAGTTCTTC.

The sample holds a few counts of this clonotype. The chain employs TRBV25-1 and TRBJ1-4, with D perhaps matching TRBD1 (6 bases). Per the germline V gene, CDR1 is MGHDK and CDR2 is SYGVNS. This CDR3 is 16 amino acids long. The ends were cut back, 4 bases at V and 1 base at J, with 13 bases in the middle. CDR3 amino acids: CASSGWTDQTNEKLFF. As DNA, the CDR3 is TGTGCCAGCAGTGGATGGACAGATCAAACTAATGAAAAACTGTTTTTT.

Points on this clonotype: This may be a read error, as it is one base from a much larger clone. This chain uses TRBV29-1 with TRBJ2-1, with 9 bases that match TRBD1. The CDR3 has 12 amino acids. In germline, CDR1 is SQVTM, CDR2 ANQGSEA. J lost 13 bases, V lost 7 bases, and 11 bases had no gene match. The CDR3 coding sequence is TGCAGCGCCCACAGGGGGCAAGAGACCCAGTTCTTC. The encoded protein is CSAHRGQETQFF.

This clonotype was found many times. The chain couples TRBV20-1 to TRBJ2-6; possibly TRBD1 for D (5 bases). Germline V lookup: CDR1 DFQATT, CDR2 SNEGSKA (reference sequence). V was clipped by 6 bases and J by 0 bases, with 12 bases between them. The CDR3 is made up of 15 amino acids. CDR3 DNA sequence: TGCAGTGCAAAAGACAGAATCTCTGGGGCCAACGTCCTGACTTTC. Its translation is CSAKDRISGANVLTF.

The J gene is TRBJ2-7, the V gene TRBV7-6; weak D call: TRBD2 (5 bases). Germline V gene data show CDR1 as SGHVS and CDR2 as FNYEAQ. The CDR3 consists of 13 residues. V lost 4 bases, J lost 3 bases, and 10 bases lay in between. CDR3 in DNA: TGTGCCAGCAGCTCCGGACTTAACTACGAGCAGTACTTC. It yields the protein CASSSGLNYEQYF.

In regard to this clonotype: A much bigger clone sits one base away, suggesting this may be a read error. This chain uses TRBV7-2 with TRBJ2-5; tentatively, D is TRBD2 (6 bases). From germline, CDR1 is SGHTA and CDR2 FQGNSA. V dropped 2 bases and J dropped 6 bases, with 13 bases sitting between them. The CDR3 sequence is 14 residues long. CDR3 sequence: CASSLQEGTKTQYF. As DNA, the CDR3 is TGTGCCAGCAGCTTACAGGAGGGGACCAAGACCCAGTACTTC.

This clonotype appeared many times. Here the CDR3 reads CIQPPGREQYF. The CDR3 DNA is TGCATCCAACCCCCGGGTCGCGAGCAGTACTTC. The chain links TRBV29-1 to TRBJ2-7; D is ambiguous. This CDR3 has 11 amino acids. The V gene's germline CDR1 is SQVTM and CDR2 ANQGSEA.

Details on this clonotype: This sequence may be a read error, since a much larger clone differs from it by one base. The chain carries TRBV12-3 or TRBV12-4 and TRBJ2-4; D unresolved. The CDR3 sequence is 14 residues long. The V end was cut by 5 bases, the J end by 6 bases, with 14 bases between. The CDR3 bases are TGTGCCAGCAGTGTCCGTCGGGTCGGAAACATTCAGTACTTC. Its translation is CASSVRRVGNIQYF.

The J gene is TRBJ2-1, the V gene TRBV3-1; 12 nucleotides agree with TRBD2. The CDR3 is 19 residues long. CDR1 and CDR2 from the germline V gene are LGHDT and YNNKEL (reference sequence). V shed 0 bases and J 6 bases; nucleotides not matched to a gene: 12. The CDR3 spells CASSQDRAKASGGANEQFF. The CDR3 DNA reads as TGTGCCAGCAGCCAAGACAGGGCCAAGGCTAGCGGGGGGGCCAATGAGCAGTTCTTC.